The clone carrying this T cell receptor (beta chain) was seen a single time. The record originates from a study of blood T cell repertoires in COVID-19. Looking at the study overall: Researchers got acute and convalescent COVID-19 samples from the United States, Italy and Spain. PBMCs, B-cell-depleted T cells, or T cells provided the cDNA or gDNA that made up the material.

The length of the CDR3 is 16 residues. V was pared by 4 bases and J by 1 base, with 13 bases between. Germline V gene lookup returns CDR1 MNHEY and CDR2 SVGAGI. Only in-frame clones appear in the TCRdb table, and some are missing; sequencing was by immunoSEQ multiplex PCR. The profile covers 150,000 to 200,000 clones, with 65% to 90% appearing a single time and more than 1.5% taken by the ten largest. The sequence was obtained from a human donor in a cohort sampled during active COVID-19. Sequencing was performed on peripheral blood. V usage is TRBV6-5 and J usage is TRBJ2-2; no clear D gene. CDR3 loop: CASSSTTSMNTGELFF. In nucleotides, the CDR3 is TGTGCCAGCAGTTCCACGACAAGCATGAACACCGGGGAGCTGTTTTTT.